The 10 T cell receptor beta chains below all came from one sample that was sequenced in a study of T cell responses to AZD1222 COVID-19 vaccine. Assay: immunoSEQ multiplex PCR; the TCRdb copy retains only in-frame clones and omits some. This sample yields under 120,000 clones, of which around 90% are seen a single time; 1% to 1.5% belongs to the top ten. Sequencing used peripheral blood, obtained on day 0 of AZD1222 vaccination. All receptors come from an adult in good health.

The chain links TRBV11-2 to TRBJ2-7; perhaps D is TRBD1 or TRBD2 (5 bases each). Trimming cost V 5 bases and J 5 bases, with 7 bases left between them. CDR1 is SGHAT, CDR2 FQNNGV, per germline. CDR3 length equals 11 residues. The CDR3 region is CASSRGDEQYF. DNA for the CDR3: TGTGCCAGCAGCCGAGGGGACGAGCAGTACTTC.

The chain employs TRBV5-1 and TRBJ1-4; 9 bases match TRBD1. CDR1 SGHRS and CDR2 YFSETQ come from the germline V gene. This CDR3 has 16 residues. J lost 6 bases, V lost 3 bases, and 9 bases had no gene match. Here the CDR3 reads CASSSTTGGLDEKLFF. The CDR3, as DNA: TGCGCCAGCAGCTCGACCACAGGGGGCTTGGATGAAAAACTGTTTTTT.

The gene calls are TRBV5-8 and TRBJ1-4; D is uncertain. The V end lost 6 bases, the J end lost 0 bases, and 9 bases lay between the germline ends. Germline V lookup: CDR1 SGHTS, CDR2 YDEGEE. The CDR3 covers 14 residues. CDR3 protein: CASTNWATNEKLFF. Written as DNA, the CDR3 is TGTGCCAGCACCAACTGGGCAACTAATGAAAAACTGTTTTTT.

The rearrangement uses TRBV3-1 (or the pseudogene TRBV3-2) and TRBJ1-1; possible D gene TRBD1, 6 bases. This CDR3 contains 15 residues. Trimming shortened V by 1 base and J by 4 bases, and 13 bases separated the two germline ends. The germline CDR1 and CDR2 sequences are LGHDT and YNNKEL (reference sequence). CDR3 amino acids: CASSQVGGAGTEAFF. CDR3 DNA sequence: TGTGCCAGCAGCCAAGTGGGGGGCGCGGGCACTGAAGCTTTCTTT.

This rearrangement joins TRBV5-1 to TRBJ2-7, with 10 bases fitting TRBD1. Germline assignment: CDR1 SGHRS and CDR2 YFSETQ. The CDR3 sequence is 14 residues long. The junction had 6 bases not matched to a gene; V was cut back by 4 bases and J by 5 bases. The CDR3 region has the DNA TGCGCCAGCAGCAAATGGGACAGGGGAAACGAGCAGTACTTC. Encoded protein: CASSKWDRGNEQYF.

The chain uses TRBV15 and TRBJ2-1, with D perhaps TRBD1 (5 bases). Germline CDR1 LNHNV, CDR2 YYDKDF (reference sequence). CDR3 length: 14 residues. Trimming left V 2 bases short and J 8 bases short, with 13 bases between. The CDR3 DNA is TGTGCCACCAGCAGACTCTCAGGGTCGGATGAGCAGTTCTTC. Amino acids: CATSRLSGSDEQFF.

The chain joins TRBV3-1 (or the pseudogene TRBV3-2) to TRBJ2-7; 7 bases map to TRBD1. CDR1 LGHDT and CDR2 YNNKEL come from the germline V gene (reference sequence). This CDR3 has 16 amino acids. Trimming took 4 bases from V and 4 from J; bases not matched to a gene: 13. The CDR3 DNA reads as TGTGCCAGCAGCCCTTCACGGCCAGGGGGACGATACGAGCAGTACTTC. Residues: CASSPSRPGGRYEQYF.

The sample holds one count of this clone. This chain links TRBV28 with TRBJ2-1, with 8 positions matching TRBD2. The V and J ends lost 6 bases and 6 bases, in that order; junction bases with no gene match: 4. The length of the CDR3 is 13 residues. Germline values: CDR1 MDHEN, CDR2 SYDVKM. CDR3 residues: CASSRTSINEQFF. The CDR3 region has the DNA TGTGCCAGCAGCCGGACTAGCATCAATGAGCAGTTCTTC.

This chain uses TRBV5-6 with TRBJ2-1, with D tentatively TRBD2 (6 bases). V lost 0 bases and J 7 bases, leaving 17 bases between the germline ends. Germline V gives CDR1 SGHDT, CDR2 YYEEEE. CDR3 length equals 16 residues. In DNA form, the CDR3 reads TGTGCCAGCAGCTTGGAAGCGGCGGGATTTCGAAATGAGCAGTTCTTC. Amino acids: CASSLEAAGFRNEQFF.

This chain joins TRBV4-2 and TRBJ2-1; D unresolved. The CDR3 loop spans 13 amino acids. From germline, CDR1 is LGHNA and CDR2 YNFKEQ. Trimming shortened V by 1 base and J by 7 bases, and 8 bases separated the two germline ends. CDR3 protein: CASSQADGNEQFF. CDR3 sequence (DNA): TGTGCCAGCAGCCAAGCTGACGGGAATGAGCAGTTCTTC.